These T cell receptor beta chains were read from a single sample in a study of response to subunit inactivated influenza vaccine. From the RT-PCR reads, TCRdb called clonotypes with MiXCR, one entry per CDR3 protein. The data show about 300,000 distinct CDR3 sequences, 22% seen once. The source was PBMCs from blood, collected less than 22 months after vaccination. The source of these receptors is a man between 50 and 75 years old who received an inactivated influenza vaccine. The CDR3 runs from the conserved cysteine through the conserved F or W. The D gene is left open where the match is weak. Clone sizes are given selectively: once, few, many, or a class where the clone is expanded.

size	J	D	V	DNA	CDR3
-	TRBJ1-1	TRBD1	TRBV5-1	TGCGCCAGCAGCTACCGACAGGGAGAGAACACTGAAGCTTTCTTT	CASSYRQGENTEAFF
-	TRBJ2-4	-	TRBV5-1	TGCGCCAGCAGCTTCGGCCTTGAAAACATTCAGTACTTC	CASSFGLENIQYF
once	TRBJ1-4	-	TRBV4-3	TGCGCCAGCAGCCTCCTGATGCCACCAAATGAAAAACTGTTTTTT	CASSLLMPPNEKLFF
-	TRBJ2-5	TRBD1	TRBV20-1	TGCAGTGCAAACACAGGGGGACTAGAGACCCAGTACTTC	CSANTGGLETQYF
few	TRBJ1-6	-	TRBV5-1	TGCGCCAGCAGCTTGGAAGGAGAAGATAATTCACCCCTCCACTTT	CASSLEGEDNSPLHF
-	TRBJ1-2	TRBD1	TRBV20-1	TGCAGTGCTACTCTTGCTTTAGGTCAGGGGGCGCGTGACGGCTACACCTTC	CSATLALGQGARDGYTF
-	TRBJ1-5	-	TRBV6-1	TGTGCCAGCAGGCCCGGACAATCCTGGGGCAATCAGCCCCAGCATTTT	CASRPGQSWGNQPQHF
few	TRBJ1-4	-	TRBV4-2	TGTGCCAGCAGCCAAGATTACAGGGCGAGTGAAAAACTGTTTTTT	CASSQDYRASEKLFF
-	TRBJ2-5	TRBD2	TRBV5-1	TGCGCCAGCACTAAGGGAGGGCTGGAGACCCAGTACTTC	CASTKGGLETQYF
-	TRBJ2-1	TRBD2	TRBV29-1	TGCAGCGTTGCCCCTCTAGCGGCCTACAATGAGCAGTTCTTC	CSVAPLAAYNEQFF
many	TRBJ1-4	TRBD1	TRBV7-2	TGTGCCAGCAGCCCGATACCGGGACAGGGAAACGAAAAACTGTTTTTT	CASSPIPGQGNEKLFF
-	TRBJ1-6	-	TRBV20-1	TGCAGTGCAACGGAACAGGGTCGCCGTGATTCACCCCTCCACTTT	CSATEQGRRDSPLHF
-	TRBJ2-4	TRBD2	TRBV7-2	TGTGCCAGCAGCCCATTCGGGACTAGCGGGAGTACTAGCATTCAGTACTTC	CASSPFGTSGSTSIQYF
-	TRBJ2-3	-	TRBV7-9	TGTGCCAGCAGCTCCCTGAACACAGATACGCAGTATTTT	CASSSLNTDTQYF
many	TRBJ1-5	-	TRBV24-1	TGTGCCACCAGTGATCCTTCCATGGGGTTACATCAGCCCCAGCATTTT	CATSDPSMGLHQPQHF
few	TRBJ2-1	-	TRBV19	TGTGCCAGTAGGGTCGACAGAAGAGGGTACAATGAGCAGTTCTTC	CASRVDRRGYNEQFF
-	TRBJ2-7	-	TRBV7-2	TGTGCCAGCAGCTTACAGGGTTTCCGCGAGCAGTACTTC	CASSLQGFREQYF
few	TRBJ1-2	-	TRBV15	TGTGCCACCAGCAGAGATCCCAGGGATGGAGGCTACACCTTC	CATSRDPRDGGYTF
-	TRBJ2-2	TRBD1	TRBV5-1	TGCGCCAGCAGCTTTGACAGGGGAACCGGGGAGCTGTTTTTT	CASSFDRGTGELFF
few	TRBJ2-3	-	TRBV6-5	TGTGCCACAGGCGGGGACACAGATACGCAGTATTTT	CATGGDTDTQYF
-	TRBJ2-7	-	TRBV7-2	TGTGCCAGCAGCTTAGCTAGGGGAGGTGTCCAGGAGCAGTACTTC	CASSLARGGVQEQYF
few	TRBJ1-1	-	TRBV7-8	TGTGCCAGCACCCACCCCGGGGGTGAGGCTTTCTTT	CASTHPGGEAFF
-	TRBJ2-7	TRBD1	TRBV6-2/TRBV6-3	TGTGCCAGCAGTTACTCAGGGACAGGGCCCGATCGGCAGTACTTC	CASSYSGTGPDRQYF
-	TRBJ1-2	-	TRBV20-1	TGCAGTGCTAGAGTTTCAGGGAACTATGGCTACACCTTC	CSARVSGNYGYTF
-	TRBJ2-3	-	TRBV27	TGTGCCAGCAGCCCCTCTCTAGGGGGGGCTTTAACAGATACGCAGTATTTT	CASSPSLGGALTDTQYF
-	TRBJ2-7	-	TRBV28	TGTGCCAGCAGTTTCCTTAACTCCTACGAGCAGTACTTC	CASSFLNSYEQYF
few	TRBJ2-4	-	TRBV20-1	TGCAGTGCCCCATTCGAGGACACAATAGCCAAAAACATTCAGTACTTC	CSAPFEDTIAKNIQYF
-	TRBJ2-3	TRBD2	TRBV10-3	TGTGCCATCAGGGCTACGGGGGGATCTAGCACAGATACGCAGTATTTT	CAIRATGGSSTDTQYF
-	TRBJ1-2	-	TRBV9	TGTGCCAGCAGCCCACGAGATCTCAGGAGCGGCTACACCTTC	CASSPRDLRSGYTF
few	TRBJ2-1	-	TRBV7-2	TGTGCCAGCAGCTTAGGGGTGCTAGCAGAGTACAATGAGCAGTTCTTC	CASSLGVLAEYNEQFF
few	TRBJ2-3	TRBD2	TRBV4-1	TGCGCCAGCAGCCAAGTTCGTCTAGCGGGAAACACAGATACGCAGTATTTT	CASSQVRLAGNTDTQYF
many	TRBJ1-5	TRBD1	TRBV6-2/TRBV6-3	TGTGCCAGCAGCGATACAGGGGTCCAGCCCCAGCATTTT	CASSDTGVQPQHF
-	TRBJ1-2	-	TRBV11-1	TGTGCCAGCAGCTCATTAGACGCCGGGTTGAGTGGCTACACCTTC	CASSSLDAGLSGYTF
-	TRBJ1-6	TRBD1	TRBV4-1	TGCGCCAGCAGCCAAGGTGACAGGGCTAATTCACCCCTCCACTTT	CASSQGDRANSPLHF
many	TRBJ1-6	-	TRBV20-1	TGCAGTGCTAGAAGCCCCAGGGAGGGCATGGATAATTCACCCCTCCACTTT	CSARSPREGMDNSPLHF
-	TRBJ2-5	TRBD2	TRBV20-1	TGCAGTGCTAGCGGGAGGGCCTGGACCCAGTACTTC	CSASGRAWTQYF
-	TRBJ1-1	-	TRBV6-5	TGTGCCAGCAGTTACTCGGAGCACGGGGGTATGAACACTGAAGCTTTCTTT	CASSYSEHGGMNTEAFF
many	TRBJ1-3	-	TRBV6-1	TGTGCCAGCAGTGAAGTCGGAAGGGGTAGAGGAAACACCATATATTTT	CASSEVGRGRGNTIYF
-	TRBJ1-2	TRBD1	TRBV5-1	TGCGCCAGCAGCGTTGGACAGGAAAGTGGCTACACCTTC	CASSVGQESGYTF
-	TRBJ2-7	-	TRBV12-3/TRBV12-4	TGTGCCAGCAGCAGTCGGGGTGGGTACGAGCAGTACTTC	CASSSRGGYEQYF
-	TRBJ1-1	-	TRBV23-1	TGCGCCAGCAGTCTTACCGATGAGGTGGATGAAGCTTTCTTT	CASSLTDEVDEAFF
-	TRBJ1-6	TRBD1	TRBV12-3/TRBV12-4	TGTGCCAGCAGTAGCCCCAGGGGGTGGCAGTCACCCCTCCACTTT	CASSSPRGWQSPLHF
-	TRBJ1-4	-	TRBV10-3	TGTGCCATCGGAGATAATGAAGAACTGTTTTTT	CAIGDNEELFF
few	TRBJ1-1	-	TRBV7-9	TGTGCCAGCAGCTCCCCCCTCACTGAAGCTTTCTTT	CASSSPLTEAFF
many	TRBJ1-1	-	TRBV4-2	TGTGCCAGCAGCCAAGAGGTTAGCGGGATTAACACTGAAGCTTTCTTT	CASSQEVSGINTEAFF
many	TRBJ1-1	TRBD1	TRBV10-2	TGCGCCAGCAGGGCGACAGGGGGGGCGAACACTGAAGCTTTCTTT	CASRATGGANTEAFF
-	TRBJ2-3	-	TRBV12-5	TGTGCTAGTGGTCTGGACGGACGCACAGATACGCAGTATTTT	CASGLDGRTDTQYF
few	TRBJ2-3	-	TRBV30	TGTGCCTGGAGTCTCTCTTGGGATACGCAGTATTTT	CAWSLSWDTQYF
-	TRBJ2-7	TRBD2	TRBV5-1	TGCGCCAGCAGCTTGGACGGACTAGCGGGGACCTACGAGCAGTACTTC	CASSLDGLAGTYEQYF
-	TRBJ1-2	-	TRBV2	TGTGCCAGCATTCTCGGTAGACAAAACTATGGCTACACCTTC	CASILGRQNYGYTF
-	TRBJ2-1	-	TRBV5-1	TGCGCCAGCAGCTTGTCTGTCTCCAACAATGAGCAGTTCTTC	CASSLSVSNNEQFF
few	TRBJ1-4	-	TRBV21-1	TGTGCCAGCAGAGCTGTACCCGGGACAGGGGATATTAGGGCTAATGAAAAACTGTTTTTT	CASRAVPGTGDIRANEKLFF
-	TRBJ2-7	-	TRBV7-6	TGTGCCAGCAGCTTAGCGGACTATACCTACGAGCAGTATTTC	CASSLADYTYEQYF
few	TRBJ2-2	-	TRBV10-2	TGCGCCAGCAGTGAGTCGAAATTATATCTGCCAACCGGGGAGCTGTTTTTT	CASSESKLYLPTGELFF
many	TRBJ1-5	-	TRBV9	TGTGCCAGCAGTAAAGGGGGGAGCAATCAGCCCCAGCATTTT	CASSKGGSNQPQHF